The subject of this entry is one TCR beta chain. V lost 5 bases to trimming and J lost 5 bases, with 10 bases between them. CDR1 is WSHSY and CDR2 is SAAADI in the germline V gene. This CDR3 has 12 residues. The sample originates from a study of T cells after somatic rescue of genetic block. Sequencing used immunoSEQ multiplex PCR; TCRdb keeps in-frame clones, though not all of them. The table has some 7,000 clones, around 80% seen once. The origin of this receptor is a boy aged 5-17 years. The specimen sequenced was peripheral blood mononuclear cells (PBMCs). V gene TRBV10-2 combines with J gene TRBJ2-7; D call uncertain. CDR3 nucleotide sequence: TGCGCCAGCAGTATGGGTGGCCACGAGCAGTACTTC. Its translation: CASSMGGHEQYF.